The source of this TCR beta chain is a study of T cells in Graves' hyperthyroidism and ophthalmopathy. The germline CDR1 and CDR2 sequences are SGHAT and FQNNGV. CDR3 length equals 15 residues. Trimming at V came to 1 base and at J to 6 bases, leaving 6 bases not matched to a gene. Using RNA transcripts as the source, TCR beta CDR3 regions were amplified. With the HTBI primer set, the TCR CDR3 went through a first round of RT-PCR. TCRdb recomputed calls from the multiplex PCR reads with MiXCR, one row per CDR3 protein. The table lists about 480,000 distinct CDR3 sequences, approximately 15% of them singletons, with less than 20% in the top ten. Hyperthyroidism of Graves' type that showed no ophthalmopathy progression within 18 months was stable. Diagnosing involved the use of clinical symptoms, serum thyroxine and TRAb, thyroid ultrasound and orbital computed tomography.

The chain links TRBV11-2 to TRBJ2-3; 8 bases match TRBD2. This sequence originates from a woman under 30 with Graves' hyperthyroidism. What was sequenced was blood. In nucleotides, the CDR3 is TGTGCCAGCAGCTTAGTAGCGGGACTTTCGGATACGCAGTATTTT. As protein: CASSLVAGLSDTQYF.